Listed below are T cell receptor beta chains from one sample, sequenced in a study of shared clonotypes between healthy human individuals. The repertoire was sequenced with immunoSEQ multiplex PCR; TCRdb's copy has only in-frame clones and lacks some. In the table there are over 1.5 million clones, under 99% of which are singletons. Sequences were obtained from naive CD4+ T cells sorted from blood. Receptors were obtained from a man aged 30-40 years in good health. Each CDR3 is given with its conserved first and last residue. A D gene is named only where the DNA matches it firmly. Rows give clone size only sometimes, using once, few, many, or a class for an expanded clone.

cdr3_length	v_call	clone_size	j_call	d_call	cdr3_aa	cdr3_nt
17	TRBV9	NA	TRBJ2-3	TRBD2	CASSVEGLAGGSDTQYF	TGTGCCAGCAGCGTAGAGGGACTAGCGGGAGGGTCAGATACGCAGTATTTT
15	TRBV29-1	NA	TRBJ2-3	TRBD2	CSVDGLAGATDTQYF	TGCAGCGTTGACGGACTAGCGGGAGCTACAGATACGCAGTATTTT
15	TRBV6-5	NA	TRBJ1-3	NA	CASSLTVSGGNTIYF	TGTGCCAGCAGCCTAACAGTATCTGGTGGAAACACCATATATTTT
15	TRBV6-5	NA	TRBJ2-3	TRBD2	CASSLAGGLTDTQYF	TGTGCCAGCAGTCTAGCGGGAGGGTTGACAGATACGCAGTATTTT
13	TRBV19	NA	TRBJ2-1	NA	CASSIDGRVEQFF	TGTGCCAGTAGTATAGATGGAAGGGTTGAGCAGTTCTTC
17	TRBV11-2	once	TRBJ1-4	NA	CASSLGLVDSTNEKLFF	TGTGCCAGCAGCTTAGGCCTTGTAGACAGCACTAATGAAAAACTGTTTTTT
17	TRBV4-3	NA	TRBJ2-1	TRBD2	CASSPPGTSGRFNEQFF	TGCGCCAGCAGCCCACCCGGGACTAGCGGGAGATTCAATGAGCAGTTCTTC
15	TRBV7-2	NA	TRBJ1-1	NA	CASSLGTGLNTEAFF	TGTGCCAGCAGCTTAGGTACAGGTCTGAACACTGAAGCTTTCTTT
16	TRBV2	NA	TRBJ2-7	NA	CASSAKSSAVVHEQYF	TGTGCCAGCTCCGCAAAATCAAGCGCTGTGGTACACGAGCAGTACTTC
15	TRBV10-2	NA	TRBJ2-7	NA	CASSEAPRGSYEQYF	TGCGCCAGCAGTGAGGCCCCGAGGGGCTCCTACGAGCAGTACTTC
16	TRBV28	NA	TRBJ2-7	TRBD1	CASSWALGQDPHEQYF	TGTGCCAGCAGTTGGGCATTGGGACAGGACCCTCACGAGCAGTACTTC
14	TRBV19	once	TRBJ2-5	NA	CASSRSGTQETQYF	TGTGCCAGTAGTAGATCCGGGACCCAAGAGACCCAGTACTTC
16	TRBV15	NA	TRBJ2-1	TRBD2	CATSSPPGLGPNEQFF	TGTGCCACCAGCAGTCCCCCGGGACTAGGGCCCAATGAGCAGTTCTTC
11	TRBV5-4	NA	TRBJ2-7	TRBD2	CASRLADEQYF	TGTGCCAGCAGACTAGCGGACGAGCAGTACTTC
14	TRBV6-5	NA	TRBJ2-7	NA	CASSYSQGTNEQYF	TGTGCCAGCAGTTACTCGCAAGGGACAAATGAGCAGTACTTC
17	TRBV11-3	NA	TRBJ2-2	TRBD1	CASSLNGQGLNTGELFF	TGTGCCAGCAGCTTAAACGGACAGGGCCTGAACACCGGGGAGCTGTTTTTT
14	TRBV7-3	NA	TRBJ2-2	TRBD2	CASSQTSGTGELFF	TGTGCCAGCAGCCAGACTAGCGGGACCGGGGAGCTGTTTTTT
14	TRBV9	NA	TRBJ2-7	NA	CASSVGSSSYEQYF	TGTGCCAGCAGCGTAGGTAGTAGCAGCTACGAGCAGTACTTC
15	TRBV27	NA	TRBJ2-1	NA	CASSFIRTTYNEQFF	TGTGCCAGCAGTTTCATCAGGACTACGTACAATGAGCAGTTCTTC
17	TRBV15	once	TRBJ2-3	TRBD2	CATSREHGGRALDTQYF	TGTGCCACCAGCAGAGAACACGGCGGGAGGGCCTTAGATACGCAGTATTTT
14	TRBV7-2	NA	TRBJ1-1	NA	CASSPGMFNTEAFF	TGTGCCAGCAGCCCCGGGATGTTTAACACTGAAGCTTTCTTT
16	TRBV7-8	NA	TRBJ2-5	NA	CASSEQDPLQEGTQYF	TGTGCCAGCAGCGAACAGGACCCTCTGCAGGAGGGGACCCAGTACTTC
15	TRBV7-9	NA	TRBJ2-1	TRBD1	CASSLTGGSGDEQFF	TGTGCCAGCAGCTTAACAGGGGGTAGTGGCGATGAGCAGTTCTTC
16	TRBV7-6	NA	TRBJ2-3	TRBD2	CASSLGTSGGTDTQYF	TGTGCCAGCAGCTTAGGGACTAGCGGGGGCACAGATACGCAGTATTTT
14	TRBV6-5	once	TRBJ2-7	NA	CASSPTREFYEQYF	TGTGCCAGCAGCCCCACTCGAGAGTTCTACGAGCAGTACTTC
14	TRBV19	NA	TRBJ2-3	NA	CASSIVGVAGTQYF	TGTGCCAGTAGTATAGTCGGGGTCGCCGGTACGCAGTATTTT
15	TRBV19	NA	TRBJ1-5	TRBD1	CASESTGGMNQPQHF	TGTGCCAGCGAATCGACAGGGGGTATGAATCAGCCCCAGCATTTT
16	TRBV28	NA	TRBJ1-5	NA	CASSLLFRPAYQPQHF	TGTGCCAGCAGTTTATTATTCCGGCCAGCATATCAGCCCCAGCATTTT
13	TRBV6-5	NA	TRBJ2-3	NA	CASSYLGTDTQYF	TGTGCCAGCAGTTACCTCGGCACAGATACGCAGTATTTT
14	TRBV5-4	once	TRBJ2-5	NA	CASSTPGNQETQYF	TGTGCCAGCAGTACTCCGGGGAATCAAGAGACCCAGTACTTC
15	TRBV5-6	NA	TRBJ2-5	TRBD1	CASSLEGTGAETQYF	TGTGCCAGCAGCTTGGAAGGTACAGGGGCAGAGACCCAGTACTTC
12	TRBV5-1	NA	TRBJ2-7	NA	CASSWNTYEQYF	TGCGCCAGCAGCTGGAACACCTACGAGCAGTACTTC
15	TRBV5-1	NA	TRBJ2-1	TRBD2	CASSLGTSAYNEQFF	TGCGCCAGCAGCCTGGGGACTAGCGCCTACAATGAGCAGTTCTTC
14	TRBV6-5	NA	TRBJ2-7	TRBD1	CASSPGTGGNEQYF	TGTGCCAGCAGCCCCGGGACAGGGGGCAACGAGCAGTACTTC
18	TRBV9	NA	TRBJ2-1	TRBD2	CASSPLVGSGSSYNEQFF	TGTGCCAGCAGCCCGTTAGTGGGTAGCGGGAGCTCCTACAATGAGCAGTTCTTC
15	TRBV9	NA	TRBJ1-1	TRBD1	CASSQSQGARTEAFF	TGTGCCAGCAGCCAATCACAGGGGGCGAGGACTGAAGCTTTCTTT
18	TRBV9	NA	TRBJ1-5	NA	CASSLNQDGIYSNQPQHF	TGTGCCAGCAGCCTCAACCAGGACGGAATTTATAGCAATCAGCCCCAGCATTTT
14	TRBV27	NA	TRBJ2-7	NA	CASSLVSAGYEQYF	TGTGCCAGCAGTTTAGTCTCCGCTGGCTACGAGCAGTACTTC
14	TRBV7-2	NA	TRBJ2-3	NA	CASSLSNHADTQYF	TGTGCCAGCAGCTTAAGCAACCACGCAGATACGCAGTATTTT
16	TRBV19	NA	TRBJ2-1	TRBD2	CASSIPAGGPYNEQFF	TGTGCCAGTAGTATCCCAGCGGGAGGGCCGTACAATGAGCAGTTCTTC
16	TRBV7-9	once	TRBJ2-2	TRBD2	CASSPEAGGRTGELFF	TGTGCCAGCAGCCCTGAAGCGGGGGGCCGGACCGGGGAGCTGTTTTTT
14	TRBV11-3	NA	TRBJ2-2	TRBD1	CASSRTGSTGELFF	TGTGCCAGCAGCAGGACAGGGTCCACCGGGGAGCTGTTTTTT
17	TRBV6-1	NA	TRBJ2-5	TRBD2	CASSVWVQAGGQETQYF	TGTGCCAGCAGTGTTTGGGTACAAGCGGGAGGCCAAGAGACCCAGTACTTC
13	TRBV7-9	NA	TRBJ2-7	TRBD2	CASSLVLADEQYF	TGTGCCAGCAGCTTGGTGCTAGCGGACGAGCAGTACTTC
17	TRBV14	NA	TRBJ2-7	NA	CASSHRTGRVSIYEQYF	TGTGCCAGCAGCCACAGAACGGGCAGGGTGTCCATCTACGAGCAGTACTTC
15	TRBV6-1	NA	TRBJ1-2	TRBD1	CASSGRDRAPYGYTF	TGTGCCAGCAGTGGACGAGACAGGGCCCCATATGGCTACACCTTC
14	TRBV7-7	NA	TRBJ2-7	NA	CASSLSRSSYEQYF	TGTGCTAGCAGCTTATCAAGAAGCTCCTACGAGCAGTACTTC
14	TRBV28	once	TRBJ1-2	NA	CASSLQARIYGYTF	TGTGCCAGCAGTTTACAGGCAAGGATATATGGCTACACCTTC
18	TRBV7-3	NA	TRBJ2-3	NA	CASSLTPRVSASTDTQYF	TGTGCCAGCAGCTTAACCCCGCGGGTCAGTGCTAGCACAGATACGCAGTATTTT
15	TRBV25-1	NA	TRBJ2-1	TRBD1	CASKLSGTGHNEQFF	TGTGCCAGCAAATTATCCGGGACAGGGCACAATGAGCAGTTCTTC
13	TRBV18	NA	TRBJ1-1	NA	CASSPNRNTEAFF	TGTGCCAGCTCACCGAACAGAAACACTGAAGCTTTCTTT
14	TRBV5-1	NA	TRBJ1-5	NA	CASSLAGSNQPQHF	TGCGCCAGCAGCTTGGCAGGGTCGAATCAGCCCCAGCATTTT
12	TRBV2	NA	TRBJ1-2	NA	CASNSDSWGYTF	TGTGCCAGCAACAGTGACAGTTGGGGCTACACCTTC